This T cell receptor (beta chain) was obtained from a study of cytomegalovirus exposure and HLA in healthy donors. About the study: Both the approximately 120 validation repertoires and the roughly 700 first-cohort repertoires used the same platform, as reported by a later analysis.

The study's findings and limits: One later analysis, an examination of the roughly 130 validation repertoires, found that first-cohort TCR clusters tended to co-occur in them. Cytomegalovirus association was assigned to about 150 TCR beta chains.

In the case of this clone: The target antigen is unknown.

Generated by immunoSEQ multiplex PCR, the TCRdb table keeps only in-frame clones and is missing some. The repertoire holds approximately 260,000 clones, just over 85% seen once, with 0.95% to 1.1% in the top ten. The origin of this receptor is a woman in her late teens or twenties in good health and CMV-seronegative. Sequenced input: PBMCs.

CDR3 bases: TGTGCCAGCGGGCGGGGACGAGTGTTCTTT. This encodes CASGRGRVFF. V gene TRBV6-5 combines with J gene TRBJ1-1; possible D gene TRBD1, 5 bases. The CDR3 contains 10 residues. Trimming removed 8 bases at V and 14 bases at J, with 15 bases between. The V gene's germline CDR1 is MNHEY and CDR2 SVGAGI.